The 25 T cell receptor beta chains given below trace back to one sample, sequenced in a study of cytotoxic CD8 clonotypes in ibrutinib-treated CLL. TCRdb's copy holds only in-frame clones and misses some; the assay was immunoSEQ multiplex PCR. The table records roughly 38,000 clones, about 47% of them present only once. The source material was PBMCs, sampled before ibrutinib treatment. Source of these receptors: a human donor with chronic lymphocytic leukemia.

V and J are TRBV5-1 and TRBJ1-3; perhaps TRBD1 as D (6 bases). The CDR3 is made up of 16 amino acids. V lost 3 bases to trimming and J lost 3 bases, with 16 bases between them. Germline values: CDR1 SGHRS, CDR2 YFSETQ. Here the CDR3 reads CASSSGPQGNGNTIYF. The CDR3 DNA follows: TGCGCCAGCAGCTCGGGACCGCAGGGGAATGGAAACACCATATATTTT. The whole variable domain, remainder taken from reference TRBV5-1 and TRBJ1-3, is KAGVTQTPRYLIKTRGQQVTLSCSPISGHRSVSWYQQTPGQGLQFLFEYFSETQRNKGNFPGRFSGRQFSNSRSEMNVSTLELGDSALYLCASSSGPQGNGNTIYFGEGSWLTVV.

On this clone: The junction departs from germline at one end; a sequencing error may be responsible. This chain links TRBV7-7 with TRBJ2-3, with a weak D call TRBD2 (7 bases). CDR3 length equals 15 residues. Germline lookup yields CDR1 SSHAT and CDR2 FNYEAQ (reference sequence). CDR3 in amino acids: CASSLGGGASDTQYF. For the CDR3, the DNA is TGTGCTAGCAGCTTAGGTGGGGGGGCTTCAGATACGCAGTATTTT. Full variable domain (missing parts from reference TRBV7-7 and TRBJ2-3): GAGVSQSPRYKVTKRGQDVTLRCDPISSHATLYWYQQALGQGPEFLTYFNYEAQPDKSGLPSDRFSAERPEGSISTLTIQRTEQRDSAMYRCASSLGGGASDTQYFGPGTRLTVL.

V and J are TRBV7-9 and TRBJ2-6, with no clear D. Trimming took off 5 bases at V and 0 bases at J, with 11 bases between the two ends. The CDR3 totals 16 residues. Per the germline V gene, CDR1 is SEHNR and CDR2 is FQNEAQ (reference sequence). The CDR3 DNA reads TGTGCCAGCAGCCGAACTGGGTTCTCTGGGGCCAACGTCCTGACTTTC. Translating gives CASSRTGFSGANVLTF. The whole variable domain, remainder taken from reference TRBV7-9 and TRBJ2-6, is DTGVSQNPRHKITKRGQNVTFRCDPISEHNRLYWYRQTLGQGPEFLTYFQNEAQLEKSRLLSDRFSAERPKGSFSTLEIQRTEQGDSAMYLCASSRTGFSGANVLTFGAGSRLTVL.

The chain employs TRBV29-1 and TRBJ2-3; a possible D gene is TRBD1 (5 bases). Germline lookup yields CDR1 SQVTM and CDR2 ANQGSEA. This CDR3 spans 15 amino acids. V was cut by 2 bases and J by 1 base, with 13 bases left in between. CDR3 sequence (DNA): TGCAGCGTTGAAAAGGGGAATTATGGCACAGATACGCAGTATTTT. This translates into CSVEKGNYGTDTQYF.

The chain combines TRBV29-1 with TRBJ1-3; weak D call: TRBD1 (5 bases). The germline V and J ends were trimmed by 2 bases and 3 bases, with 5 bases remaining between them. CDR3 size: 12 residues. CDR1 and CDR2 from the germline V gene are SQVTM and ANQGSEA. In DNA, the CDR3 is TGCAGCGTTGAACAGGGTGGAAACACCATATATTTT. Translated, it gives CSVEQGGNTIYF.

The sample holds a few counts of this clone. The rearrangement uses TRBV7-2 and TRBJ1-5; D unclear. The CDR3 is 13 residues long. CDR1 and CDR2 from the germline V gene are SGHTA and FQGNSA. The germline V and J ends were trimmed by 2 bases and 6 bases, with 8 bases remaining between them. CDR3 bases: TGTGCCAGCAGCTTATACGTAGGTCAGCCCCAGCATTTT. Translating gives CASSLYVGQPQHF.

V is TRBV19 and J is TRBJ2-1, with 7 bases that match TRBD2. J gave up 5 bases and V 5 bases, and 12 bases lay outside the gene matches. This CDR3 spans 16 amino acids. The germline gives CDR1 LNHDA, CDR2 SQIVND (reference sequence). The CDR3 nucleotides read TGTGCCAGTAGTTTCAGACGGACTAGTTCCGACAATGAGCAGTTCTTC. It is translated as CASSFRRTSSDNEQFF.

The rearrangement joins TRBV5-1 to TRBJ2-7, with TRBD1 as a possible D gene (6 bases). The CDR3 runs 12 residues. Trimming left V 2 bases short and J 4 bases short, with 7 bases between. CDR1 SGHRS and CDR2 YFSETQ come from the germline V gene. In DNA form, the CDR3 reads TGCGCCAGCAGCTTTCAGGGGTACGAGCAGTACTTC. Residues: CASSFQGYEQYF.

The chain employs TRBV2 and TRBJ2-1; 8 nucleotides line up with TRBD2. J gave up 8 bases and V 8 bases, and 5 bases lay outside the gene matches. There are 12 residues in the CDR3. Germline-derived CDR1 and CDR2 are SNHLY and FYNNEI. CDR3 bases: TGTGCCAGCTTCCGGGGGGGCGATGAGCAGTTCTTC. Translation gives CASFRGGDEQFF.

This clone was counted only a few times. This chain connects TRBV10-3 to TRBJ1-2; D unresolved. CDR1 ENHRY and CDR2 SYGVKD come from the germline V gene. V lost 8 bases to trimming and J lost 7 bases, with 14 bases between them. The CDR3 has 12 amino acids. The CDR3 region has the DNA TGTGCCATCGAGACGGGTGCTACTGGCTACACCTTC. Amino acids: CAIETGATGYTF.

The chain joins TRBV5-1 to TRBJ2-1; 12 nucleotides agree with TRBD2. With 5 bases clipped from V and 7 bases from J, the junction kept 7 bases outside the gene matches. This CDR3 comprises 15 residues. Per germline, CDR1 SGHRS and CDR2 YFSETQ. CDR3 residues: CASSPLAGGRNEQFF. For the CDR3, the DNA is TGCGCCAGCAGTCCCCTAGCGGGGGGGCGGAATGAGCAGTTCTTC.

The chain has TRBV6-5 and TRBJ2-3; 7 bases are shared with TRBD2. After removal of 6 bases from V and 2 bases from J, the junction contained 8 bases not matched to a gene. The CDR3 spans 15 residues. Germline-derived CDR1 and CDR2 are MNHEY and SVGAGI. This chain's CDR3 is CASRRSGDYTDTQYF. CDR3 in DNA: TGTGCCAGCAGAAGGAGCGGGGATTACACAGATACGCAGTATTTT.

At least ten counts were recorded for this clone. V usage is TRBV11-3 and J usage is TRBJ2-7; tentatively, D is TRBD2 (6 bases). This CDR3 has 16 amino acids. The germline V gene has CDR1 SGHNT and CDR2 YENEEA. Trimming pared 5 bases from V and 3 bases from J, leaving 20 bases between. DNA for the CDR3: TGTGCCAGCAGCCCGGGAGCGACTGGCACCGACTACGAGCAGTACTTC. Encoded protein: CASSPGATGTDYEQYF.

This sequence joins TRBV6-5 and TRBJ1-6, with D uncertain. The CDR3 is 16 amino acids. Germline CDR1 reads MNHEY; CDR2 reads SVGAGI. The V and J ends lost 0 bases and 5 bases respectively, with 11 bases between them. CDR3 sequence: CASSYSITANNSPLHF. CDR3 DNA sequence: TGTGCCAGCAGTTACTCGATCACCGCTAATAATTCACCCCTCCACTTT.

The chain recombines TRBV4-1 with TRBJ1-6, with a possible D match to TRBD1 (5 bases). V lost 2 bases and J lost 0, with 14 bases in between. Germline V lookup: CDR1 MGHRA, CDR2 YSYEKL. The CDR3 has 18 amino acids. CDR3 nucleotides: TGCGCCAGCAGCCAAAAACCCGACAGTAGCTCCTATAATTCACCCCTCCACTTT. Translated, it gives CASSQKPDSSSYNSPLHF.

This clone has a count of ten or more. This chain links TRBV29-1 with TRBJ1-5; TRBD1 is a possible D gene (6 bases). Trimming shortened V by 1 base and J by 6 bases, and 19 bases separated the two germline ends. Germline values: CDR1 SQVTM, CDR2 ANQGSEA. The CDR3 extends over 16 amino acids. The CDR3 loop is CSVEGQVNREVQPQHF. CDR3 nucleotide sequence: TGCAGCGTTGAAGGACAGGTGAACAGGGAGGTTCAGCCCCAGCATTTT.

In its sample, this clone was seen a few times. CDR3 sequence (DNA): TGCGCCAGCAGCTTGGGGTTCAGCACAGATACGCAGTATTTT. Protein: CASSLGFSTDTQYF. V usage is TRBV5-1 and J usage is TRBJ2-3; the D is unclear. CDR3 size: 14 residues. The V end lost 0 bases, the J end lost 0 bases, and 5 bases lay between the germline ends. Germline-derived CDR1 and CDR2 are SGHRS and YFSETQ.

This clone was seen more than once but under ten times. The chain joins TRBV5-5 to TRBJ2-7; no firm D call. From germline, CDR1 is SGHKS and CDR2 YYEKEE (reference sequence). V was cut by 0 bases and J by 0 bases, with 7 bases left in between. This CDR3 has 14 residues. The CDR3 spells CASSLEQFSYEQYF. CDR3 DNA sequence: TGTGCCAGCAGCTTGGAACAGTTCTCCTACGAGCAGTACTTC.

The CDR3 sequence is CASSQRSAGELFF. DNA of the CDR3: TGTGCCAGCAGCCAGAGGTCCGCCGGGGAGCTGTTTTTT. V gene TRBV9 combines with J gene TRBJ2-2; D unclear. This CDR3 comprises 13 residues. Germline V gene lookup returns CDR1 SGDLS and CDR2 YYNGEE. Trimming cost V 4 bases and J 6 bases, with 10 bases left between them.

The chain combines TRBV6-1 with TRBJ1-2; D is unresolved. This CDR3 comprises 11 residues. Germline values: CDR1 MNHNS, CDR2 SASEGT. Trimming took 6 bases from V and 3 from J, leaving 5 bases between them. CDR3 loop: CASRVYYGYTF. CDR3 DNA sequence: TGTGCCAGCAGGGTTTACTATGGCTACACCTTC.

The count of this clone is one. The chain has TRBV6-5 and TRBJ2-1, with 8 bases that match TRBD1. V was pared by 4 bases and J by 5 bases, with 1 base of the junction left unmatched. Germline V lookup: CDR1 MNHEY, CDR2 SVGAGI. This CDR3 region has 13 residues. DNA of the CDR3: TGTGCCAGCAGTTGGGACAGGAACAATGAGCAGTTCTTC. As protein: CASSWDRNNEQFF.

This chain joins TRBV5-6 and TRBJ1-5; no definite D call. This CDR3 is 14 amino acids long. Germline V gives CDR1 SGHDT, CDR2 YYEEEE. The V and J ends lost 0 bases and 4 bases respectively, with 8 bases between them. The CDR3 reads CASSLAGANQPQHF. In DNA form, the CDR3 reads TGTGCCAGCAGCTTGGCGGGCGCTAATCAGCCCCAGCATTTT.

This clone was observed a few times. The genes are TRBV5-1 and TRBJ2-1, with TRBD2 identical over 8 bases. This CDR3 has 13 amino acids. Unmatched junction bases numbered 2, after V lost 4 bases and J lost 5 bases. Germline CDR1 and CDR2: SGHRS and YFSETQ. The chain's CDR3 is CASSIGGDNEQFF. The CDR3 DNA is TGCGCCAGCAGCATCGGGGGGGACAATGAGCAGTTCTTC.

The J gene is TRBJ2-7, the V gene TRBV7-9, with D maybe TRBD2 (6 bases). CDR1 and CDR2 from the germline V gene are SEHNR and FQNEAQ (reference sequence). The CDR3 is 14 residues long. Trimming took off 1 base at V and 7 bases at J, with 14 bases between the two ends. The CDR3 is CASSLEGLGREQYF. The DNA for the CDR3 is TGTGCCAGCAGCTTAGAGGGGTTAGGGAGGGAGCAGTACTTC.

This clone was counted ten times or more. The J gene is TRBJ2-3, the V gene TRBV12-5; possible D gene TRBD2, 6 bases. This CDR3 is built from 14 residues. V was pared by 6 bases and J by 0 bases, with 10 bases between. The V gene's germline CDR1 is LGHNT and CDR2 FRNRAP. The CDR3 sequence is CASGPGDSTDTQYF. The CDR3 DNA follows: TGTGCTAGTGGGCCGGGAGATAGCACAGATACGCAGTATTTT.